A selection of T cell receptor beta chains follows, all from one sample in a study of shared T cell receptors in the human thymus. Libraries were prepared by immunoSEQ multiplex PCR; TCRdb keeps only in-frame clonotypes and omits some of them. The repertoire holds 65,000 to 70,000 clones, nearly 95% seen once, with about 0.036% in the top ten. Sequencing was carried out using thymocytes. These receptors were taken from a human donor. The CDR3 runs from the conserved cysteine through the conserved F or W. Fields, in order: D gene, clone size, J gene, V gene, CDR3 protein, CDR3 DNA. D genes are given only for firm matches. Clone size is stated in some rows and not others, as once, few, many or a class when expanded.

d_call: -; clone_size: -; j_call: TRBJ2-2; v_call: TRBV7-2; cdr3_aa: CASPSSGELFF; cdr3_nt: TGTGCCAGCCCATCATCGGGGGAGCTGTTTTTT
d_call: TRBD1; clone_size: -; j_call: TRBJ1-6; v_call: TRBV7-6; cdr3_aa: CASSLVEGALRSSPLHF; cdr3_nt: TGTGCCAGCAGCTTAGTGGAGGGGGCCCTAAGGAGTTCACCCCTCCACTTT
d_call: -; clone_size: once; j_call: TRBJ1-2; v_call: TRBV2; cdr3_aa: CASSETESIYGYTF; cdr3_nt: TGTGCCAGCAGTGAAACAGAAAGCATATATGGCTACACCTTC
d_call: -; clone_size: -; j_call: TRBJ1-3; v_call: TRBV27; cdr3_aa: CASSYRGGHSGNTIYF; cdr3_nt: TGTGCCAGCAGTTATCGGGGTGGACACTCTGGAAACACCATATATTTT
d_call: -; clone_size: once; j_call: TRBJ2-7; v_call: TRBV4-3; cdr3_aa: CASSPIKGFYEQYF; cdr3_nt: TGCGCCAGCAGCCCCATCAAGGGTTTCTACGAGCAGTACTTC
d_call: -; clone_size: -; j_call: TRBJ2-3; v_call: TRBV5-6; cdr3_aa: CASSSPTYYTDTQYF; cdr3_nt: TGTGCCAGCAGCTCCCCGACATACTACACAGATACGCAGTATTTT
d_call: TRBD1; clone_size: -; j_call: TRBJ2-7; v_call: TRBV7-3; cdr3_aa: CASSFRRPGQGFMGYF; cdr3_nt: TGTGCCAGCAGCTTTCGCAGGCCGGGACAGGGGTTTATGGGGTACTTC
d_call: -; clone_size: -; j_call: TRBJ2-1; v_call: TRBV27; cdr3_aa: CASSSGTGSYNEQFF; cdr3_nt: TGTGCCAGCAGCTCCGGGACTGGCTCCTACAATGAGCAGTTCTTC
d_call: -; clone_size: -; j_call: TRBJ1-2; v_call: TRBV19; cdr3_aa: CASSILQPPANYGYTF; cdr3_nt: TGTGCCAGTAGTATATTACAACCCCCAGCTAACTATGGCTACACCTTC
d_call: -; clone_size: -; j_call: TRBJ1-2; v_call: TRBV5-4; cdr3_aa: CAPGKTYGYTF; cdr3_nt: TGTGCCCCAGGAAAGACCTATGGCTACACCTTC
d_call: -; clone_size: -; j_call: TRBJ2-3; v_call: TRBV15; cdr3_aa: CATSRDEVGNTDTQYF; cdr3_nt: TGTGCCACCAGCAGAGATGAGGTGGGGAACACAGATACGCAGTATTTT
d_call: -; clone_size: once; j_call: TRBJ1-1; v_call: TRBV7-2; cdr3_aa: CASSLNPMLGHRTEAFF; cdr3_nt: TGTGCCAGCAGCCTGAACCCAATGCTAGGGCATAGGACTGAAGCTTTCTTT
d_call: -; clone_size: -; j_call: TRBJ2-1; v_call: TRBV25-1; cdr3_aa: CASSDVYNEQFF; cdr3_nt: TGTGCCAGCAGTGATGTCTACAATGAGCAGTTCTTC
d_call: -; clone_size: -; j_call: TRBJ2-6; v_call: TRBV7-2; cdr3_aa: CASSLQGSSGANVLTF; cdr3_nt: TGTGCCAGCAGCTTGCAGGGAAGCTCTGGGGCCAACGTCCTGACTTTC
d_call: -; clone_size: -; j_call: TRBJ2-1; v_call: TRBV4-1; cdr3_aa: CASSQRGRLAYNEQFF; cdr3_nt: TGCGCCAGCAGCCAACGCGGCCGGTTAGCCTACAATGAGCAGTTCTTC
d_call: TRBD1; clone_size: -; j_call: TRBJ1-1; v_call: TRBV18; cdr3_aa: CASSPPRTGNTEAFF; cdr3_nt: TGTGCCAGCTCACCACCCCGGACAGGGAACACTGAAGCTTTCTTT
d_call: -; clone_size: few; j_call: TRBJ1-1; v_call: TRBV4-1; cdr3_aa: CASSQRDVGNTEAFF; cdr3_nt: TGCGCCAGCAGCCAAAGGGACGTAGGCAACACTGAAGCTTTCTTT
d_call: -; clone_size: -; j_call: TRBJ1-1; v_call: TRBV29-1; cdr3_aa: CSVEDRGVVGFPEAFF; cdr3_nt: TGCAGCGTTGAGGATCGAGGGGTTGTGGGCTTCCCTGAAGCTTTCTTT
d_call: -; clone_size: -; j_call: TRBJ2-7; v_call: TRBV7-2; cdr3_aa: CASERAVRYEQYF; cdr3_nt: TGTGCCAGCGAACGGGCGGTCCGATACGAGCAGTACTTC
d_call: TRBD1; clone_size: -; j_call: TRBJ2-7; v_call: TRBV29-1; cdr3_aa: CSVLGVDRIYEQYF; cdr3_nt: TGCAGCGTCCTTGGGGTGGACAGGATCTACGAGCAGTACTTC
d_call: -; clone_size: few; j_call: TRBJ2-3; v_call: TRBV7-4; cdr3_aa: CASSRRDGPTDTQYF; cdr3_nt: TGTGCCAGCAGCCGAAGAGACGGGCCCACAGATACGCAGTATTTT
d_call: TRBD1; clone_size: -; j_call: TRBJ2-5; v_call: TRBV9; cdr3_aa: CASSVIGQGETQYF; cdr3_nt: TGTGCCAGCAGCGTAATCGGACAGGGGGAGACCCAGTACTTC
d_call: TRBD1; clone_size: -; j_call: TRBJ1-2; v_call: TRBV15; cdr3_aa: CATSRNTGGDGYTF; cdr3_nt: TGTGCCACCAGCAGAAATACAGGGGGCGATGGCTACACCTTC
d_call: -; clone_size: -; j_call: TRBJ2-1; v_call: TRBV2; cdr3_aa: CATGGAQLDEQFF; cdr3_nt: TGTGCCACGGGCGGGGCCCAACTCGATGAGCAGTTCTTC
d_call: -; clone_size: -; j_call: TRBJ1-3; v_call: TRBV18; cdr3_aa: CASSPSNDTIYF; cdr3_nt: TGTGCCAGCTCACCAAGTAACGACACCATATATTTT
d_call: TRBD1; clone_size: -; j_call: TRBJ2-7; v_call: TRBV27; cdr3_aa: CASGTRSNRDRGLSVDEQYF; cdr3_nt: TGTGCCAGCGGGACTCGAAGTAACCGGGACAGGGGGTTGAGTGTAGACGAGCAGTACTTC
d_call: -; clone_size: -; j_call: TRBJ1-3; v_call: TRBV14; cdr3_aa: CASSQDVGGRRGNTIYF; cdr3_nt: TGTGCCAGCAGCCAAGATGTCGGGGGCCGACGAGGAAACACCATATATTTT
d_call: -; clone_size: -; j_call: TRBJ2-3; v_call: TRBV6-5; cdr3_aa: CASSGDITDTQYF; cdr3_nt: TGTGCCAGCAGTGGGGACATCACAGATACGCAGTATTTT
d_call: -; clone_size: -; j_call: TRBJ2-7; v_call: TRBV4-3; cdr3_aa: CASSSSREARITEQYF; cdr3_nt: TGCGCCAGCAGCTCCTCGAGGGAGGCGCGGATTACGGAGCAGTACTTC
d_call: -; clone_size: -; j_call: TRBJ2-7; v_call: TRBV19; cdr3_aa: CASSPKESYEQYF; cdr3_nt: TGTGCCAGTAGTCCTAAGGAGTCCTACGAGCAGTACTTC
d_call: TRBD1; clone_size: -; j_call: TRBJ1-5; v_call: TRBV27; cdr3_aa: CASSWGQGSQPQHF; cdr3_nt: TGTGCCAGCAGTTGGGGACAGGGAAGCCAGCCCCAGCATTTT
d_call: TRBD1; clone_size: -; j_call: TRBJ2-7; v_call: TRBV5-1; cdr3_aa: CASSLDGTGLYEQYF; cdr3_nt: TGCGCCAGCAGCTTGGATGGGACAGGGCTTTACGAGCAGTACTTC
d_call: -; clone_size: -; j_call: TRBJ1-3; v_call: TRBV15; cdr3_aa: CATSYIGGAGNTIYF; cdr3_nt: TGTGCCACCAGCTATATCGGGGGCGCTGGAAACACCATATATTTT
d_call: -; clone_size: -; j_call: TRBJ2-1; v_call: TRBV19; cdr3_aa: CASSTDRLSYNEQFF; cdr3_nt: TGTGCCAGTAGTACCGACAGGCTCTCCTACAATGAGCAGTTCTTC
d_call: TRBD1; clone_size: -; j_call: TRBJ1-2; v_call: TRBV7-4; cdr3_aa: CASSGLRDRGPLGYGYTF; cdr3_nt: TGTGCCAGCAGCGGACTCCGGGACAGGGGACCTTTAGGCTATGGCTACACCTTC
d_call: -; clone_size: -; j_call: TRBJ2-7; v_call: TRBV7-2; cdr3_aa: CASSLRRGHSYEQYF; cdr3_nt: TGTGCCAGCAGCTTAAGGCGGGGCCACTCCTACGAGCAGTACTTC
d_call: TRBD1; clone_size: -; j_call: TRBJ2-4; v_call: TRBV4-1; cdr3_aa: CASSQGITTGDAKNIQYF; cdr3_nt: TGCGCCAGCAGCCAAGGTATTACGACAGGGGATGCCAAAAACATTCAGTACTTC
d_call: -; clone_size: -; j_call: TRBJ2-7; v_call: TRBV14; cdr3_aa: CASSPNPHEQYF; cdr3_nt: TGTGCCAGCAGCCCCAATCCCCACGAGCAGTACTTC
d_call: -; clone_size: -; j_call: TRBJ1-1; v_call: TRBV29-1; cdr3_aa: CSVPWGFEKAFF; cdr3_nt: TGCAGCGTTCCTTGGGGGTTCGAGAAAGCTTTCTTT
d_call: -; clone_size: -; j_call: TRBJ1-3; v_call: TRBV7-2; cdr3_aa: CASSLDRAPGNTIYF; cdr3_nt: TGTGCCAGCAGCTTAGACAGGGCACCAGGAAACACCATATATTTT
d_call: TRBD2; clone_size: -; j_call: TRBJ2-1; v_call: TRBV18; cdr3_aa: CASSPPRGGAWNEQFF; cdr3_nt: TGTGCCAGCTCACCACCGCGCGGGGGGGCTTGGAATGAGCAGTTCTTC
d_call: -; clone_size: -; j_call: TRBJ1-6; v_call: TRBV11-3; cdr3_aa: CANKEVGPLHF; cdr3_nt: TGTGCCAACAAAGAGGTGGGACCCCTCCACTTT
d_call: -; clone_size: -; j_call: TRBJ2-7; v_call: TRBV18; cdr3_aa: CASSRKQGCCATYEQYF; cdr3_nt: TGTGCCAGCTCCCGAAAACAGGGATGCTGTGCGACCTACGAGCAGTACTTC
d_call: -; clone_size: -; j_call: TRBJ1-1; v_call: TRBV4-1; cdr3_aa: CASSPSRVRGTEAFF; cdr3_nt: TGCGCCAGCAGCCCATCCCGAGTCAGGGGCACTGAAGCTTTCTTT
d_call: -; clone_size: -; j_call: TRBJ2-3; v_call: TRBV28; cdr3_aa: CASSLWEGVSSTDTQYF; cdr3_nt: TGTGCCAGCAGTTTATGGGAGGGCGTCTCTAGCACAGATACGCAGTATTTT